These 3 T cell receptor beta chains were all obtained from the same sample, sequenced in a study of blood T cell repertoires in COVID-19. Generated by immunoSEQ multiplex PCR, the TCRdb table keeps only in-frame clones and is missing some. This table has over 350,000 clones, about nine tenths appearing once. The sequenced sample was peripheral blood. These receptors were collected from a woman in her twenties or thirties with active or convalescent COVID-19.

This chain joins TRBV15 and TRBJ2-7, with D possibly matching TRBD2 (5 bases). The CDR3 is made up of 13 amino acids. Trimming left V 8 bases short and J 7 bases short, with 18 bases between. Germline CDR1 and CDR2: LNHNV and YYDKDF (reference sequence). The CDR3 is CATSGELAGEQYF. In nucleotides, the CDR3 is TGTGCCACCTCCGGAGAGCTAGCAGGTGAGCAGTACTTC.

CDR3 loop: CASSQGGQGANYGYTF. As DNA, the CDR3 is TGTGCCAGCAGCCAAGGTGGCCAGGGCGCTAACTATGGCTACACCTTC. The chain joins TRBV14 to TRBJ1-2; D is perhaps TRBD1 (5 bases). V was pared by 1 base and J by 0 bases, with 12 bases between. This CDR3 has 16 residues. Per germline, CDR1 SGHDN and CDR2 FVKESK.

As for this clone: This specimen includes other DNA sequences encoding the same CDR3. The V and J genes are TRBV27 and TRBJ1-5, with 7 nucleotides matching TRBD1. Per the germline V gene, CDR1 is MNHEY and CDR2 is SMNVEV (reference sequence). Trimming at V came to 1 base and at J to 4 bases, leaving 4 bases not matched to a gene. The CDR3 has 15 residues. CDR3 nucleotide sequence: TGTGCCAGCAGTTTATTAGGGGGCGGAAATCAGCCCCAGCATTTT. It codes for CASSLLGGGNQPQHF.